These T cell receptor beta chains were read from a single sample in a study of T-cell memory formation after mild COVID-19. TCRdb reprocessed the 5' RACE reads via MiXCR and lists one record per CDR3 protein. The sample consists of about 470,000 distinct CDR3 sequences, 15% to 20% of them appearing once. The source material was PBMCs or a T cell subset sorted from them (not recorded which). These TCRs come from an adult woman who had mild COVID-19 (a few samples of this study predate the infection). Cell type and time point are not known. CDR3s include the opening cysteine and the closing phenylalanine or tryptophan. Fields, in order: D gene, V gene, J gene, clone size, CDR3 protein, CDR3 DNA. D genes are given only for firm matches. Clone size appears in some rows only: once, few, many, or a class for an expanded clone.

D: NA; V: TRBV18; J: TRBJ2-5; size: few; CDR3: CASSPDRNQETQYF; DNA: TGTGCCAGCTCACCAGACAGAAACCAAGAGACCCAGTACTTC
D: TRBD1; V: TRBV4-1; J: TRBJ2-1; size: once; CDR3: CASSQDRRTGVFNEQFF; DNA: TGCGCCAGCAGCCAAGATAGGCGGACAGGGGTCTTCAATGAGCAGTTCTTC
D: NA; V: TRBV3-1; J: TRBJ1-2; size: few; CDR3: CASSQGVGGSMNYGYTF; DNA: TGTGCCAGCAGCCAGGGGGTGGGGGGGTCGATGAACTATGGCTACACCTTC
D: TRBD1; V: TRBV11-2; J: TRBJ2-3; size: few; CDR3: CASSLPRGRGWSTDTQYF; DNA: TGTGCCAGCAGCTTGCCCAGGGGGCGGGGCTGGAGCACAGATACGCAGTATTTT
D: NA; V: TRBV7-2; J: TRBJ2-4; size: few; CDR3: CASTARDIQYF; DNA: TGTGCCAGCACCGCCAGGGACATTCAGTACTTC
D: NA; V: TRBV7-9; J: TRBJ1-1; size: NA; CDR3: CASSFVTGPTEAFF; DNA: TGTGCCAGCAGCTTTGTGACCGGGCCGACTGAAGCTTTCTTT
D: TRBD2; V: TRBV4-1; J: TRBJ2-5; size: NA; CDR3: CASSQEARGGRETQYF; DNA: TGCGCCAGCAGCCAAGAAGCCCGCGGGGGTAGGGAGACCCAGTACTTC
D: TRBD2; V: TRBV24-1; J: TRBJ2-1; size: few; CDR3: CATSDATGLANNEQFF; DNA: TGTGCCACCAGTGATGCGACGGGACTAGCAAACAATGAGCAGTTCTTC
D: NA; V: TRBV20-1; J: TRBJ2-1; size: few; CDR3: CSARDRQGTYNEQFF; DNA: TGCAGTGCTAGAGATCGGCAGGGGACCTACAATGAGCAGTTCTTC
D: TRBD2; V: TRBV28; J: TRBJ2-7; size: few; CDR3: CASKAGGNKYEQYF; DNA: TGTGCCAGCAAGGCGGGAGGGAATAAGTACGAGCAGTACTTC
D: TRBD1; V: TRBV29-1; J: TRBJ1-2; size: many; CDR3: CSVDTGTGLYAF; DNA: TGCAGCGTTGACACCGGGACAGGGCTGTATGCCTTC
D: NA; V: TRBV6-2/TRBV6-3; J: TRBJ2-5; size: NA; CDR3: CASSPHGIQETQYF; DNA: TGTGCCAGCAGTCCGCACGGGATCCAAGAGACCCAGTACTTC
D: TRBD1; V: TRBV7-9; J: TRBJ1-2; size: NA; CDR3: CASSWEAGQGRGYTF; DNA: TGTGCCAGCAGCTGGGAGGCTGGACAGGGGAGAGGCTACACCTTC
D: NA; V: TRBV10-3; J: TRBJ2-2; size: few; CDR3: CAISPDLNTGELFF; DNA: TGTGCCATCAGTCCCGACTTAAACACCGGGGAGCTGTTTTTT
D: TRBD1; V: TRBV2; J: TRBJ2-5; size: NA; CDR3: CASRRTGGRETQYF; DNA: TGTGCCAGCAGAAGGACAGGGGGACGAGAGACCCAGTACTTC
D: NA; V: TRBV4-2; J: TRBJ1-2; size: few; CDR3: CASSQNGQPNYGYTF; DNA: TGTGCCAGCAGCCAAAATGGGCAGCCTAACTATGGCTACACCTTC
D: TRBD1; V: TRBV27; J: TRBJ1-2; size: many; CDR3: CASSRTGNYGYTF; DNA: TGTGCCAGCAGTCGGACAGGGAACTATGGCTACACCTTC
D: NA; V: TRBV7-9; J: TRBJ2-2; size: NA; CDR3: CASSSQQGRGVGNTGELFF; DNA: TGTGCCAGCAGTTCACAACAGGGCCGGGGTGTGGGGAACACCGGGGAGCTGTTTTTT
D: NA; V: TRBV2; J: TRBJ2-7; size: NA; CDR3: CAYEPAVHPYEQYF; DNA: TGTGCCTATGAACCAGCAGTGCATCCCTACGAGCAGTACTTC
D: TRBD1; V: TRBV7-3; J: TRBJ2-2; size: NA; CDR3: CASSSTGPGELFF; DNA: TGTGCCAGCAGCTCGACAGGGCCCGGGGAGCTGTTTTTT
D: TRBD2; V: TRBV6-2/TRBV6-3; J: TRBJ2-4; size: few; CDR3: CASSYLTAGGGNIQYF; DNA: TGTGCCAGCAGTTACCTTACGGCGGGAGGCGGAAACATTCAGTACTTC
D: TRBD1; V: TRBV11-2; J: TRBJ2-3; size: few; CDR3: CASSPLRQGSTDTQYF; DNA: TGTGCCAGCAGCCCGCTGCGACAGGGGTCCACAGATACGCAGTATTTT
D: NA; V: TRBV4-3; J: TRBJ2-7; size: once; CDR3: CASSQGALSEQYF; DNA: TGCGCCAGCAGCCAAGGCGCCCTGAGTGAGCAGTACTTC
D: NA; V: TRBV11-1; J: TRBJ2-1; size: NA; CDR3: CASSYSTAYNEQFF; DNA: TGTGCCAGCAGCTACTCAACGGCCTACAATGAGCAGTTCTTC
D: TRBD2; V: TRBV4-3; J: TRBJ2-7; size: few; CDR3: CASSQGLGVAGAYEQYF; DNA: TGCGCCAGCAGCCAAGGCCTAGGGGTAGCGGGAGCATACGAGCAGTACTTC
D: TRBD1; V: TRBV12-3/TRBV12-4; J: TRBJ2-7; size: few; CDR3: CASSLRDRGHEQYF; DNA: TGTGCCAGCAGTTTGAGGGACAGGGGCCACGAGCAGTACTTC
D: NA; V: TRBV5-1; J: TRBJ2-7; size: NA; CDR3: CASSLGEGSPYEQYF; DNA: TGCGCCAGCAGCTTGGGTGAAGGGAGTCCCTACGAGCAGTACTTC
D: TRBD1; V: TRBV10-3; J: TRBJ1-1; size: few; CDR3: CAISSRQGAVAFF; DNA: TGTGCCATCAGTTCAAGACAGGGGGCTGTGGCTTTCTTT
D: NA; V: TRBV6-5; J: TRBJ2-2; size: NA; CDR3: CASSYFSSGLGTGELFF; DNA: TGTGCCAGCAGTTATTTTAGTTCGGGTTTAGGCACCGGGGAGCTGTTTTTT
D: TRBD1; V: TRBV7-9; J: TRBJ1-2; size: few; CDR3: CASSLLTGERAYGYTF; DNA: TGTGCCAGCAGCTTACTTACAGGGGAGCGGGCCTATGGCTACACCTTC
D: NA; V: TRBV25-1; J: TRBJ1-6; size: NA; CDR3: CASSDKGWRSPLHF; DNA: TGTGCCAGCAGTGATAAGGGATGGAGATCACCCCTCCACTTT
D: NA; V: TRBV20-1; J: TRBJ1-5; size: few; CDR3: CSALDVYPSPNQPQHF; DNA: TGCAGTGCCCTGGACGTGTATCCTTCCCCCAATCAGCCCCAGCATTTT
D: NA; V: TRBV6-1; J: TRBJ1-1; size: few; CDR3: CASREATGSEAFF; DNA: TGTGCCAGCAGAGAAGCGACAGGATCTGAAGCTTTCTTT
D: TRBD1; V: TRBV12-3/TRBV12-4; J: TRBJ2-2; size: few; CDR3: CASRTGQGPNTGELFF; DNA: TGTGCCAGCAGAACGGGACAGGGACCTAACACCGGGGAGCTGTTTTTT
D: NA; V: TRBV7-9; J: TRBJ1-6; size: NA; CDR3: CASAGYNSPLHF; DNA: TGTGCCAGCGCAGGGTATAATTCACCCCTCCACTTT
D: NA; V: TRBV3-1; J: TRBJ2-1; size: few; CDR3: CASSPRLTGSDEQFF; DNA: TGTGCCAGCAGCCCACGACTCACCGGGAGCGATGAGCAGTTCTTC
D: NA; V: TRBV15; J: TRBJ2-3; size: few; CDR3: CATSRPPPLTDTQYF; DNA: TGTGCCACCAGCAGACCTCCCCCGCTTACAGATACGCAGTATTTT